This TCR beta chain was sequenced during a study of cytomegalovirus exposure and HLA in healthy donors. Whole-study findings and limits: After further analysis at a later stage, 16,951 TCR beta sequences were associated with HLA alleles at 0.05 false discovery rate. An assumption of roughly uniform sequencing depth across donors underlay the presence/absence analyses. Sequences of the TCR beta chain were said to predict the HLA-A and HLA-B alleles of most subjects accurately.

The sample holds one count of this clone. Its antigen is not identified. PCR involved 60 Vbeta and 13 Jbeta primers. The assay was immunoSEQ multiplex PCR, and TCRdb's table has in-frame clones only and misses some. Of 150,000 to 200,000 clones listed, approximately 85% were seen once; the top ten hold under 1%. V lost 5 bases and J lost 1; bases outside the gene matches: 3. There are 14 residues in the CDR3. Germline values: CDR1 LGHNA, CDR2 YNFKEQ. The sequenced sample was PBMCs. The chain is built from TRBV4-2 and TRBJ1-1; 8 bases map to TRBD1. The receptor was isolated from a girl aged 2 to 10 in good health and CMV-seropositive. The CDR3 DNA reads as TGTGCCAGCAGCTTTGGGACAGGGAACACTGAAGCTTTCTTT. It encodes CASSFGTGNTEAFF.